The T cell receptor (beta chain) under discussion was sequenced for a study of T-cell memory formation after mild COVID-19. This clonotype was seen a few times. What it recognizes is unknown. This CDR3 contains 18 residues. CDR1 and CDR2 from the germline V gene are MNHNY and SVGAGI (reference sequence). V was clipped by 8 bases and J by 0 bases, with 25 bases between them. Study results and limitations: Still unconfirmed is whether the second-wave clones peaking on day 37 recognized SARS-CoV-2. Mainly CM and EM harbored the contracting CD4+ clones; mainly EMRA harbored the CD8+ ones.

5'RACE with constant-segment primers built TCRalpha and TCRbeta cDNA libraries with UMIs. TCRdb used MiXCR to reprocess the 5' RACE reads, holding one entry per CDR3 protein. Seen here are about half a million distinct CDR3 sequences, 15% to 20% observed once, and the top ten hold 10% to 15%. The sequence came from an adult woman who had mild COVID-19 (a few samples of this study predate the infection). Cell type and time point are not known. J is TRBJ1-1 and V is TRBV6-6, with D tentatively TRBD1 (5 bases). Sequenced material: PBMCs or a T cell subset sorted from them (not recorded which). As DNA, the CDR3 is TGTGCCAGCTCAGATGATCACGGTGGGAGGGGCATGAACACTGAAGCTTTCTTT. It is translated as CASSDDHGGRGMNTEAFF.